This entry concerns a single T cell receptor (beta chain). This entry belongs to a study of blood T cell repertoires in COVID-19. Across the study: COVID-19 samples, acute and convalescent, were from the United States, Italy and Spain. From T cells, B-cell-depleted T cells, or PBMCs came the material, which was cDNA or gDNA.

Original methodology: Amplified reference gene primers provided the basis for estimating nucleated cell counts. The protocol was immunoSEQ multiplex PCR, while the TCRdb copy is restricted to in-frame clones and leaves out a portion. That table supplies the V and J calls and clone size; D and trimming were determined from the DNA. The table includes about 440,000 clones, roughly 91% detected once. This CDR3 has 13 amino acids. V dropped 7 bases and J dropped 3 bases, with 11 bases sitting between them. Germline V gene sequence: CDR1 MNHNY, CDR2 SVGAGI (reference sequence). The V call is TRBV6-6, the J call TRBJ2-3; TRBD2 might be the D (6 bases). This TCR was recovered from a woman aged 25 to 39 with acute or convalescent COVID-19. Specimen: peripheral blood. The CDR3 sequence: CASMTRNTDTQYF. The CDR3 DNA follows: TGTGCCAGCATGACTAGAAATACAGATACGCAGTATTTT.